The clone carrying this T cell receptor beta chain appeared once. Per the germline V gene, CDR1 is SGHNT and CDR2 is YYREEE (reference sequence). The V gene end was trimmed by 10 bases and the J gene end by 12 bases; junction bases not matched to a gene: 20. CDR3 length: 15 residues. This specimen belongs to a study of shared clonotypes between healthy human individuals. The method was immunoSEQ multiplex PCR; TCRdb's version includes in-frame clones alone and lacks a portion of them. The table records about 2.3 million clones, less than 95% of them present only once. The donors, healthy adults who were HIV-negative, had experienced no recent acute infections or vaccinations.

The chain is built from TRBV5-4 and TRBJ1-4; 8 positions agree with TRBD1. The sequencing sample was made of naive CD4+ T cells from PBMCs. The subset: CD45RA+ positively selected. The source of this sequence is a man aged 18 to 29 in good health. Some clones in this sample may be carry-over from other donors' samples. CDR3 bases: TGTGCCTGGACTCGGGCAGGGGGCTCGCTACAGGAACTGTTTTTT. Amino acids: CAWTRAGGSLQELFF.